This T cell receptor beta chain was identified in a study of cytomegalovirus exposure and HLA in healthy donors. Findings and limits, study-wide: When analyzed later, a missense DCLRE1C variant was found to be linked to TCR beta V- and J-gene trimming. The HLA-A and HLA-B alleles of most subjects were reportedly predicted accurately from TCR beta sequences. Reportedly, fewer N-insertions than the approximately 700-donor mean appeared in an Asian-associated ancestry cluster in a later analysis.

The PCR employed 60 Vbeta primers together with 13 Jbeta primers. Methods used by the authors: Around 80 million unique TCR beta chains, around 11 million of them shared, were counted by a later analysis. The method was immunoSEQ multiplex PCR; TCRdb's version includes in-frame clones alone and lacks a portion of them. That table gives V, J and clone size, and the DNA gave D and trimming. The sample lists fewer than 200,000 clones; approximately 79% were seen once. A word on this clone: What it binds is unknown.

The CDR3 length is 14 residues. V lost 10 bases, J lost 6 bases, and 10 bases stayed unmatched. The V gene's germline CDR1 is ENHRY and CDR2 SYGVKD. The V call is TRBV10-3, the J call TRBJ1-5; 9 bases fit TRBD1. The sample taken for sequencing was PBMCs. This clonotype was sampled from a male donor in good health and CMV-seronegative. The DNA of the CDR3 is TGTGCCACTCACGCCGGGACAGGGTTTCAGCCCCAGCATTTT. It specifies CATHAGTGFQPQHF.